Below are 3 T cell receptor beta chains sequenced from a single sample in a study of cytomegalovirus exposure and HLA in healthy donors. PCR employed 60 Vbeta and 13 Jbeta primers. Method: immunoSEQ multiplex PCR; TCRdb's copy keeps in-frame clones and lacks some. The table records 150,000 to 200,000 clones, 65% to 80% of them present only once. Sequences were obtained from PBMCs. Receptors originate from a woman between 25 and 40 years old in good health and CMV-seropositive.

The V call is TRBV9, the J call TRBJ1-5, with TRBD1 matching over 10 bases. Germline CDR1 and CDR2: SGDLS and YYNGEE. This CDR3 is built from 15 residues. The ends lost 3 bases at V and 3 bases at J; junction bases unmatched: 3. DNA for the CDR3: TGTGCCAGCAGCGGGGGGACAGGGGCCAATCAGCCCCAGCATTTT. This codes for CASSGGTGANQPQHF. The whole variable domain, filled in from reference TRBV9 and TRBJ1-5, reads DSGVTQTPKHLITATGQRVTLRCSPRSGDLSVYWYQQSLDQGLQFLIQYYNGEERAKGNILERFSAQQFPDLHSELNLSSLELGDSALYFCASSGGTGANQPQHFGDGTRLSIL.

The J gene is TRBJ1-2, the V gene TRBV10-3; D gene ambiguous. The CDR3 contains 17 residues. CDR1 ENHRY and CDR2 SYGVKD come from the germline V gene. The V end was cut by 3 bases, the J end by 4 bases, with 21 bases between. CDR3 protein: CAISDLIDHLLSYGYTF. The CDR3 bases are TGTGCCATCAGTGATCTCATCGATCACTTACTTAGCTATGGCTACACCTTC.

This clone was picked up a small number of times. This chain joins TRBV27 and TRBJ1-2; maybe TRBD1 (5 bases). The V gene's germline CDR1 is MNHEY and CDR2 SMNVEV (reference sequence). V was cut by 6 bases and J by 6 bases, with 14 bases left in between. The CDR3 has 13 residues. CDR3 sequence: CASSQQEGDGYTF. The CDR3 bases are TGTGCCAGCAGCCAACAGGAGGGCGATGGCTACACCTTC.